This entry lists 20 T cell receptor beta chains sequenced from one sample in a study of blood T cells in healthy people across ages. For the second PCR, which ran for 7 to 11 cycles, a sample-barcoded 5' primer and a J-beta primer mix were used. TCRdb redid the calling of the 5' RACE reads with MiXCR, one entry per CDR3 protein. This table holds 1.5 million or so distinct CDR3 sequences, around 42% found once. Sequences were obtained from blood. The receptors come from a woman aged 18-35 years in good health.

This clonotype came up many times. CDR3: CASSYSGTSTDTQYF. In nucleotides, the CDR3 is TGTGCCAGCAGTTACTCGGGGACTAGCACAGATACGCAGTATTTT. The V gene is TRBV6-5, the J gene TRBJ2-3, with D possibly matching TRBD2 (6 bases). Trimming stripped 0 bases from V and 0 bases from J, with 7 bases between. CDR1 MNHEY and CDR2 SVGAGI come from the germline V gene. The CDR3 is 15 residues long.

The J gene is TRBJ2-1, the V gene TRBV4-1, with D perhaps given as TRBD1 or TRBD2 (5 bases each). Trimming cost V 0 bases and J 13 bases, with 19 bases left between them. The CDR3 contains 15 residues. Germline values: CDR1 MGHRA, CDR2 YSYEKL. The CDR3 spells CASSQDTRVGETQFF. DNA of the CDR3: TGCGCCAGCAGCCAAGATACTAGGGTGGGGGAGACCCAGTTCTTC.

The chain links TRBV27 to TRBJ2-7, with 7 bases fitting TRBD2. The germline gives CDR1 MNHEY, CDR2 SMNVEV (reference sequence). The CDR3 covers 15 residues. Trimming cost V 2 bases and J 0 bases; bases outside gene matches: 4. The CDR3 spells CASSLAGTTSYEQYF. The CDR3 DNA sequence: TGTGCCAGCAGTTTAGCCGGGACTACCTCCTACGAGCAGTACTTC.

This clonotype has a handful of counts. At one end, the junction sequence differs from germline, possibly due to a read error. V and J are TRBV15 and TRBJ2-3; 7 nucleotides agree with TRBD2. CDR1 is LNHNV, CDR2 YYDKDF, per germline (reference sequence). This CDR3 region has 15 residues. The CDR3: CATSRRSGTTNTQYF. CDR3 bases: TGTGCCACCAGCAGGCGGAGCGGGACCACAAATACGCAGTATTTT.

V and J are TRBV27 and TRBJ2-3; D gene unclear. Trimming removed 0 bases from V and 2 bases from J, with 12 bases in between. Per germline, CDR1 MNHEY and CDR2 SMNVEV (reference sequence). The CDR3 extends over 16 amino acids. CDR3 nucleotides: TGTGCCAGCAGTTTATCTTACGCGGTTTTCACAGATACGCAGTATTTT. This translates into CASSLSYAVFTDTQYF.

The CDR3 reads CSALQGQAEKLFF. The CDR3 DNA sequence: TGCAGTGCTCTACAGGGGCAGGCGGAAAAACTGTTTTTT. The chain combines TRBV20-1 with TRBJ1-4; 7 bases are a match to TRBD1. The CDR3 loop spans 13 amino acids. The junction had 8 bases not matched to a gene; V was cut back by 5 bases and J by 8 bases. Germline CDR1 DFQATT, CDR2 SNEGSKA (reference sequence).

This clonotype has more than one count but fewer than ten. The chain employs TRBV20-1 and TRBJ2-3; no clear D. CDR3 length: 17 residues. Per germline, CDR1 DFQATT and CDR2 SNEGSKA (reference sequence). V was clipped by 5 bases and J by 3 bases, with 24 bases between them. The DNA of the CDR3 is TGCAGTGCTGACCACCGGTATAGCACCCTGGCGACAGATACGCAGTATTTT. It encodes CSADHRYSTLATDTQYF.

The chain uses TRBV29-1 and TRBJ2-7, with D possibly matching TRBD1 (6 bases). CDR3 length equals 13 residues. Trimming left V 2 bases short and J 5 bases short, with 13 bases between. The germline V gene has CDR1 SQVTM and CDR2 ANQGSEA. CDR3 loop: CSVEFDRTDEQYF. The CDR3 nucleotides read TGCAGCGTTGAATTTGACAGGACAGACGAGCAGTACTTC.

V usage is TRBV7-9 and J usage is TRBJ1-5; D is unclear. Germline-derived CDR1 and CDR2 are SEHNR and FQNEAQ (reference sequence). The CDR3 length is 14 residues. Trimming removed 1 base from V and 11 bases from J, with 15 bases in between. Written as DNA, the CDR3 is TGTGCCAGCAGCTTAGATTTGGCGGTATCAGCCCAGCATTTT. This gives the protein CASSLDLAVSAQHF.

This clonotype turned up a few times. The J gene is TRBJ1-4, the V gene TRBV20-1; D ambiguous. Germline V gives CDR1 DFQATT, CDR2 SNEGSKA (reference sequence). The germline V and J ends were trimmed by 4 bases and 6 bases, with 6 bases remaining between them. The CDR3 spans 11 residues. In DNA, the CDR3 is TGCAGTGCTACGGGATATGAAAAACTGTTTTTT. Translating it yields CSATGYEKLFF.

With respect to this clonotype: One junction end disagrees with the germline gene, perhaps due to a read error. The rearrangement uses TRBV14 and TRBJ1-1; D might be TRBD1 (5 bases). The CDR3 extends over 13 amino acids. Germline V gene sequence: CDR1 SGHDN, CDR2 FVKESK. The CDR3 nucleotides read TGTGCCAGCAACCAACCGGGGGACACTGAAGCTTTCTTT. Its protein product is CASNQPGDTEAFF.

The gene calls are TRBV6-1 and TRBJ2-1; 7 nucleotides line up with TRBD2. The CDR3 sequence is 14 residues long. Losses at the gene ends were 2 bases for V and 5 bases for J; bases not matched to a gene: 3. Per germline, CDR1 MNHNS and CDR2 SASEGT. The CDR3 reads CASSERDYNNEQFF. The CDR3 nucleotides are TGTGCCAGCAGTGAACGGGACTACAACAATGAGCAGTTCTTC.

The chain recombines TRBV12-3 or TRBV12-4 with TRBJ1-2, with TRBD1 as a possible D gene (5 bases). The length of the CDR3 is 14 residues. V was cut by 5 bases and J by 8 bases, with 18 bases left in between. The CDR3 protein is CASSRRGDSRGYTF. In DNA, the CDR3 is TGTGCCAGCAGTCGCCGCGGAGACAGTAGGGGCTACACCTTC.

The chain is built from TRBV12-3 or TRBV12-4 and TRBJ1-5, with D tentatively TRBD1 (6 bases). The CDR3 is 15 residues long. V was cut by 5 bases and J by 4 bases, with 15 bases left in between. CDR3 sequence reads: CASSPGRRGNQPQHF. The CDR3, as DNA: TGTGCCAGCAGTCCGGGCCGGAGGGGGAATCAGCCCCAGCATTTT.

This rearrangement joins TRBV6-1 to TRBJ1-1; D call uncertain. The V and J ends lost 6 bases and 0 bases respectively, with 11 bases between them. The CDR3 consists of 14 residues. Germline values: CDR1 MNHNS, CDR2 SASEGT. The DNA of the CDR3 is TGTGCCAGCAGCCCCCGGGCCATGAACACTGAAGCTTTCTTT. It encodes CASSPRAMNTEAFF.

The sample holds a few counts of this clonotype. This chain joins TRBV5-6 and TRBJ1-2; 9 bases fit TRBD1. CDR1 is SGHDT, CDR2 YYEEEE, per germline. The CDR3 covers 15 residues. V trimming: 4 bases; J trimming: 4 bases; junction bases outside the gene matches: 8. The CDR3 protein is CASSLGQGKGYGYTF. For the CDR3, the DNA is TGTGCCAGCAGCCTGGGACAGGGAAAGGGCTATGGCTACACCTTC.

The chain carries TRBV11-2 and TRBJ2-7; TRBD2 matches 8 bases. J gave up 2 bases and V 5 bases, and 8 bases lay outside the gene matches. Germline CDR1 is SGHAT and CDR2 is FQNNGV. The CDR3 covers 15 residues. CDR3 DNA: TGTGCCAGCAGCCCAGGCAGCGGGGGAGCCTACGAGCAGTACTTC. Its translation: CASSPGSGGAYEQYF. Combining the CDR3 with reference TRBV11-2 and TRBJ2-7 gives the whole variable domain EAGVAQSPRYKIIEKRQSVAFWCNPISGHATLYWYQQILGQGPKLLIQFQNNGVVDDSQLPKDRFSAERLKGVDSTLKIQPAKLEDSAVYLCASSPGSGGAYEQYFGPGTRLTVT.

This clonotype was counted between two and nine times. The CDR3 here is CASRNKEGYEQYF. The CDR3 coding sequence is TGTGCCAGCAGGAATAAGGAGGGTTACGAGCAGTACTTC. The gene calls are TRBV4-2 and TRBJ2-7; a weak D match, TRBD2 (6 bases). Germline values: CDR1 LGHNA, CDR2 YNFKEQ. The V end was cut by 6 bases, the J end by 4 bases, with 13 bases between. The CDR3 runs to 13 residues.

This clonotype was counted a few times. This chain links TRBV4-2 with TRBJ2-5; 10 nucleotides line up with TRBD2. The J call may not be correct, given that the DNA end is closer to TRBJ2-7. This CDR3 spans 15 amino acids. Germline V gives CDR1 LGHNA, CDR2 YNFKEQ. The CDR3 loop is CASSQEAAGGLEQYF. The DNA of the CDR3 is TGTGCCAGCAGCCAAGAGGCAGCGGGGGGGCTCGAGCAGTACTTC.

This clonotype was seen more than once but under ten times. The rearrangement joins TRBV20-1 to TRBJ2-1; D is tentatively TRBD1 or TRBD2 (6 bases each). Between the trimmed V and J ends, which lost 1 base and 4 bases, there was a span of 17 bases. Per germline, CDR1 DFQATT and CDR2 SNEGSKA (reference sequence). CDR3 length: 16 amino acids. The chain's CDR3 is CSARVRTGAHYNEQFF. The CDR3 DNA follows: TGCAGTGCTAGAGTGAGGACGGGGGCCCATTACAATGAGCAGTTCTTC.